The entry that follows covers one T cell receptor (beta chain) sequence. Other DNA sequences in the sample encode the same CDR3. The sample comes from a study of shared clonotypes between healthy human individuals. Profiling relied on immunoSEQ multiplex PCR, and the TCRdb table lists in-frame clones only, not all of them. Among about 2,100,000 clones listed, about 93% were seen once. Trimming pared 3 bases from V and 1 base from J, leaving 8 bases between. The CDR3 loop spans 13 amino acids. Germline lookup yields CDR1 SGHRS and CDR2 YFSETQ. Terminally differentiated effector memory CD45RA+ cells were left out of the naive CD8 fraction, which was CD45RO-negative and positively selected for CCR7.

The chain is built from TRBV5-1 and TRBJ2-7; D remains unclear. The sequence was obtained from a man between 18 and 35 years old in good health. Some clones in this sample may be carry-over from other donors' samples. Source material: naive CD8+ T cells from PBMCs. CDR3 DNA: TGCGCCAGCAGCTCCAGATCATCCTACGAGCAGTACTTC. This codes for CASSSRSSYEQYF. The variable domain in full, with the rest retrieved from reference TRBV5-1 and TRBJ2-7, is KAGVTQTPRYLIKTRGQQVTLSCSPISGHRSVSWYQQTPGQGLQFLFEYFSETQRNKGNFPGRFSGRQFSNSRSEMNVSTLELGDSALYLCASSSRSSYEQYFGPGTRLTVT.